The 9 T cell receptor beta chains below all came from one sample that was sequenced in a study of cytomegalovirus exposure and HLA in healthy donors. Assay used: immunoSEQ multiplex PCR; TCRdb lists only in-frame clones, some missing. The sample shows 140,000 or so clones, approximately 88% of them seen only once. Source material: PBMCs. These receptors were collected from a man aged 18 to 30 in good health and CMV-seropositive.

This clone appeared once. The chain combines TRBV7-2 with TRBJ2-5; D is possibly TRBD2 (6 bases). The CDR3 contains 14 residues. Germline V CDR1 and CDR2: SGHTA, FQGNSA. V gave up 5 bases and J gave up 5 bases, with 15 bases separating them. CDR3 DNA: TGTGCCAGCAGCCCCCAACTAGCCCGGGAGACCCAGTACTTC. Translating gives CASSPQLARETQYF.

The chain has TRBV29-1 and TRBJ1-5; possible D gene TRBD1, 5 bases. The ends were cut back, 7 bases at V and 2 bases at J, with 12 bases in the middle. Germline assignment: CDR1 SQVTM and CDR2 ANQGSEA. The length of the CDR3 is 13 residues. Here the CDR3 reads CSAGEGGNQPQHF. The CDR3, as DNA: TGCAGCGCGGGGGAAGGGGGCAATCAGCCCCAGCATTTT.

The rearrangement links TRBV30 to TRBJ1-6; 8 nucleotides agree with TRBD1. Germline loops: CDR1 GTSNPN, CDR2 SVGIG (reference sequence). With 4 bases clipped from V and 7 bases from J, the junction kept 9 bases outside the gene matches. CDR3 size: 15 residues. The chain's CDR3 is CAWTIGQGPNSPLHF. The CDR3 bases are TGTGCCTGGACCATCGGACAGGGTCCAAATTCACCCCTCCACTTT.

The CDR3 loop is CASSVRGRDTGELFF. For the CDR3, the DNA is TGTGCCAGCAGCGTTAGGGGGCGCGACACCGGGGAGCTGTTTTTT. The chain couples TRBV9 to TRBJ2-2; 7 bases map to TRBD1. After removal of 2 bases from V and 3 bases from J, the junction contained 4 bases not matched to a gene. Germline V lookup: CDR1 SGDLS, CDR2 YYNGEE. The CDR3 is 15 residues long. The complete variable domain, with remaining parts taken from reference TRBV9 and TRBJ2-2, reads DSGVTQTPKHLITATGQRVTLRCSPRSGDLSVYWYQQSLDQGLQFLIQYYNGEERAKGNILERFSAQQFPDLHSELNLSSLELGDSALYFCASSVRGRDTGELFFGEGSRLTVL.

The chain couples TRBV10-1 to TRBJ1-5; TRBD1 might be the D (5 bases). Germline lookup yields CDR1 WNHNN and CDR2 SYGVQD (reference sequence). V was cut by 0 bases and J by 6 bases, with 12 bases left in between. The CDR3 loop spans 15 amino acids. CDR3 nucleotide sequence: TGCGCCAGCAGTGAGTCGAGCCAGGGAGGTCAGCCCCAGCATTTT. It is translated as CASSESSQGGQPQHF.

V usage is TRBV4-1 and J usage is TRBJ2-1; D remains unclear. Trimming pared 0 bases from V and 9 bases from J, leaving 12 bases between. Germline CDR1 is MGHRA and CDR2 is YSYEKL. This CDR3 contains 14 residues. CDR3 in DNA: TGCGCCAGCAGCCAAGATTACGGTGTCGGTGAGCAGTTCTTC. Amino acid sequence: CASSQDYGVGEQFF.

The gene calls are TRBV5-1 and TRBJ2-3; D possibly corresponds to TRBD1 (7 bases). The germline V gene has CDR1 SGHRS and CDR2 YFSETQ. The V gene lost 4 bases and the J gene lost 4 bases, with 10 bases spanning the gap. CDR3 length: 13 amino acids. In DNA, the CDR3 is TGCGCCAGCAGCGCGGGACAGTCAGATACGCAGTATTTT. Protein: CASSAGQSDTQYF.

The chain couples TRBV7-8 to TRBJ2-7; TRBD1 agrees at 9 bases. Trimming at V came to 3 bases and at J to 3 bases, leaving 9 bases not matched to a gene. CDR3 length: 16 residues. The germline CDR1 and CDR2 sequences are SGHVS and FQNEAQ. The CDR3 sequence: CASSLLPGQGVYEQYF. CDR3 coding DNA: TGTGCCAGCAGCTTGCTACCGGGACAGGGCGTCTACGAGCAGTACTTC. Together with reference TRBV7-8 and TRBJ2-7, the CDR3 gives the full variable domain: GAGVSQSPRYKVAKRGQDVALRCDPISGHVSLFWYQQALGQGPEFLTYFQNEAQLDKSGLPSDRFFAERPEGSVSTLKIQRTQQEDSAVYLCASSLLPGQGVYEQYFGPGTRLTVT.

Points on this clone: The final CDR3 position lacks the conserved phenylalanine or tryptophan, pointing to a likely read error. Because the CDR3's place on the DNA is in doubt, the DNA is left out and the CDR3 is given as listed by TCRdb. The chain couples TRBV2 to TRBJ2-3; whether TRBD2, the table's D call, matches the DNA was not checked. In germline, CDR1 is SNHLY, CDR2 FYNNEI. Termini included, the CDR3 measures 15 amino acids. The CDR3 spells CASSEAPMTSGRARG.